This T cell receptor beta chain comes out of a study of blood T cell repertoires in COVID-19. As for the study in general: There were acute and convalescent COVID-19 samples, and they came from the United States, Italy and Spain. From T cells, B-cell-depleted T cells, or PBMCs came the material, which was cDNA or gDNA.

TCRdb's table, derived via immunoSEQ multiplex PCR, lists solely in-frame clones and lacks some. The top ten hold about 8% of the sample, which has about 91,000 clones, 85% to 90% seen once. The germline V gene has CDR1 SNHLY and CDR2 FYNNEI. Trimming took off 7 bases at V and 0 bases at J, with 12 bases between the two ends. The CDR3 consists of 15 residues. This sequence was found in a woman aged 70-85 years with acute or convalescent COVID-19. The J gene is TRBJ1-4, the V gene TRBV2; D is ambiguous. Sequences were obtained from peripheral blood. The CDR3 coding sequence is TGTGCCAGCAAGCGAAACGGAGCAACTAATGAAAAACTGTTTTTT. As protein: CASKRNGATNEKLFF.